This T cell receptor beta chain derives from a study of OX40 agonist ivuxolimab in advanced cancers. Study background: Clinicians treated patients with ivuxolimab, an agonistic anti-OX40 (CD134) antibody. Prior therapy, whether anti-PD-1, anti-PD-L1 or anti-CTLA-4, was allowed, and less than 45% had some. Notes on the study in general: Some of the lowest clonal expansion was seen in partial responders at 0.1-3.0 mg/kg.

Turning to this clone: Its matching antigen is unknown.

This CDR3 contains 15 residues. The J segment lost 0 bases and the V segment lost 5 bases, leaving 1 base of the junction unmatched. CDR1 and CDR2 from the germline V gene are MNHEY and SMNVEV (reference sequence). This table comes from immunoSEQ multiplex PCR, and its TCRdb copy is limited to in-frame clones, with some not included. This table has approximately 52,000 clones, 85% to 95% appearing once. Sample: CD4+ or CD8+ T cells sorted from blood, taken in a trial of the OX40 agonist ivuxolimab. This clonotype was sampled from an adult with an advanced solid tumor such as melanoma, head and neck, liver or kidney cancer. This rearrangement joins TRBV27 to TRBJ2-6; 7 bases line up with TRBD1. The CDR3 region has the DNA TGTGCCAGCAGTAGGGGGCCCTCTGGGGCCAACGTCCTGACTTTC. This translates into CASSRGPSGANVLTF. The variable domain in full, completed from reference TRBV27 and TRBJ2-6, reads EAQVTQNPRYLITVTGKKLTVTCSQNMNHEYMSWYRQDPGLGLRQIYYSMNVEVTDKGDVPEGYKVSRKEKRNFPLILESPSPNQTSLYFCASSRGPSGANVLTFGAGSRLTVL.